The following is a T cell receptor beta chain sequence with its context. The sample comes from a study of blood T cell repertoires in COVID-19. Study overall: The samples span acute and convalescent COVID-19 from the United States, Italy and Spain. T cells, B-cell-depleted T cells, or PBMCs provided the cDNA or gDNA that served as material.

Profiling relied on immunoSEQ multiplex PCR, and the TCRdb table lists in-frame clones only, not all of them. The sample includes 200,000 to 250,000 clones, 82% seen only once; the top ten take less than 6%. Patients from Seattle were sampled longitudinally, starting during active infection. CDR3 length: 17 residues. J gave up 8 bases and V 0 bases, and 10 bases lay outside the gene matches. Germline lookup yields CDR1 SEHNR and CDR2 FQNEAQ (reference sequence). Material: peripheral blood. The TCR was taken from a woman aged 70-85 years with COVID-19, enrolled during active disease. The V gene is TRBV7-9, the J gene TRBJ2-1; 10 nucleotides agree with TRBD2. CDR3 amino acids: CASSLASAGGRFYEQFF. The CDR3 bases are TGTGCCAGCAGCTTAGCGTCAGCGGGAGGGAGGTTTTATGAGCAGTTCTTC. The variable domain in full, completed from reference TRBV7-9 and TRBJ2-1, reads DTGVSQNPRHKITKRGQNVTFRCDPISEHNRLYWYRQTLGQGPEFLTYFQNEAQLEKSRLLSDRFSAERPKGSFSTLEIQRTEQGDSAMYLCASSLASAGGRFYEQFFGPGTRLTVL.